A single sample is the source of the 30 T cell receptor beta chains below, sequenced in a study of Ad26.COV2.S vaccination and SARS-CoV-2 variants. Using immunoSEQ multiplex PCR, the repertoire was profiled, and TCRdb retains in-frame clones only, with some absent. The data hold approximately 300,000 clones, with about 86% observed a single time. Treatment specified: about 20 received Ad26.COV2.S at low or high dose, single or two shots; about five received placebo; per-sample allocation not given. Vaccine and placebo recipients were sampled on day 63 after the first injection. The material sequenced was peripheral blood, taken in a trial of Ad26.COV2.S vaccine versus placebo. Every receptor here comes from a person aged 18-65 years who received the Ad26.COV2.S COVID-19 vaccine or a placebo.

The J gene is TRBJ2-5, the V gene TRBV9; 7 bases match TRBD2. Looked up from germline, CDR1 is SGDLS and CDR2 is YYNGEE. J lost 5 bases, V lost 3 bases, and 7 bases had no gene match. The CDR3 is 14 amino acids. The CDR3 coding sequence is TGTGCCAGCAGCGGGGACTACCCTTTGGAGACCCAGTACTTC. The encoded protein is CASSGDYPLETQYF.

This chain connects TRBV4-3 to TRBJ1-2; D gene uncertain. Looked up from germline, CDR1 is LGHNA and CDR2 is YSLEER. Deletions cut 0 bases from V and 8 bases from J, with 13 bases between. The CDR3 is made up of 14 amino acids. CDR3 loop: CASSQDPGVNGYTF. CDR3 nucleotide sequence: TGCGCCAGCAGCCAAGATCCCGGGGTCAACGGCTACACCTTC.

V is TRBV5-1 and J is TRBJ2-5; the D is unclear. The ends were cut back, 3 bases at V and 5 bases at J, with 17 bases in the middle. This CDR3 has 15 amino acids. Per the germline V gene, CDR1 is SGHRS and CDR2 is YFSETQ. The CDR3 DNA sequence: TGCGCCAGCAGCTGGACGACACTCCTGGGGGAGACCCAGTACTTC. Protein sequence: CASSWTTLLGETQYF.

The chain carries TRBV29-1 and TRBJ2-3; tentatively, D is TRBD1 or TRBD2 (5 bases each). Germline CDR1 and CDR2: SQVTM and ANQGSEA. Trimming shortened V by 5 bases and J by 1 base, and 13 bases separated the two germline ends. The CDR3 sequence is 14 residues long. DNA for the CDR3: TGCAGCGTTAATTATGGGGGTCGCACAGATACGCAGTATTTT. It yields the protein CSVNYGGRTDTQYF.

With regard to this clone: The same CDR3 also results from other DNA sequences found in this sample. V and J are TRBV5-1 and TRBJ2-1, with unresolved D. V lost 4 bases to trimming and J lost 3 bases, with 5 bases between them. The CDR3 has 12 amino acids. Germline loops: CDR1 SGHRS, CDR2 YFSETQ. For the CDR3, the DNA is TGCGCCAGCAGCAGGGACTACAATGAGCAGTTCTTC. Its translation is CASSRDYNEQFF.

This clone was seen once. The chain is built from TRBV6-2 or TRBV6-3 and TRBJ1-3, with D perhaps matching TRBD1 (6 bases). V was cut by 2 bases and J by 4 bases, with 9 bases left in between. This CDR3 is built from 14 residues. In germline, CDR1 is MNHEY, CDR2 SVGEGT. CDR3 sequence (DNA): TGTGCCAGCAGTTACGGGACACTAGGAAACACCATATATTTT. Amino acid sequence: CASSYGTLGNTIYF.

CDR3 in amino acids: CASSFPGQDRDYGYTF. For the CDR3, the DNA is TGTGCCAGCAGCTTCCCCGGACAGGATCGTGACTATGGCTACACCTTC. The chain couples TRBV7-9 to TRBJ1-2; 7 nucleotides align to TRBD1. CDR1 is SEHNR and CDR2 is FQNEAQ in the germline V gene (reference sequence). Trimming cost V 3 bases and J 3 bases; bases outside gene matches: 10. This CDR3 is 16 amino acids long.

The rearrangement uses TRBV6-2 or TRBV6-3 and TRBJ1-3, with D maybe TRBD1 (6 bases). This CDR3 has 14 residues. V lost 6 bases to trimming and J lost 10 bases, with 19 bases between them. Germline CDR1 and CDR2: MNHEY and SVGEGT. CDR3 amino acids: CASSRDISQSTIYF. The CDR3 region has the DNA TGTGCCAGCAGCCGGGACATAAGTCAGTCGACCATATATTTT.

In its sample, this clone was seen many times. The V and J genes are TRBV4-1 and TRBJ1-5; D is unresolved. This CDR3 is 14 amino acids long. Germline V gives CDR1 MGHRA, CDR2 YSYEKL. V shed 1 base and J shed 5 bases, with 9 bases lying between them. The CDR3 is CASSQVSGDQPQHF. The CDR3 DNA reads as TGCGCCAGCAGCCAAGTCAGCGGGGATCAGCCCCAGCATTTT.

The chain recombines TRBV27 with TRBJ2-1; TRBD1 agrees at 9 bases. The CDR3 runs 17 residues. The trim removed 5 bases at V and 1 base at J, leaving 9 bases unmatched. From germline, CDR1 is MNHEY and CDR2 SMNVEV (reference sequence). The CDR3 DNA reads TGTGCCAGCAGTCGACACCTGGACAGGGGATCCTACAATGAGCAGTTCTTC. Amino acids: CASSRHLDRGSYNEQFF.

V and J are TRBV20-1 and TRBJ2-7, with D unclear. The CDR3 has 11 amino acids. Germline CDR1 DFQATT, CDR2 SNEGSKA (reference sequence). The germline V and J ends were trimmed by 6 bases and 5 bases, with 11 bases remaining between them. CDR3 in DNA: TGCAGTGCCACAACACGAGACGAGCAGTACTTC. Encoded protein: CSATTRDEQYF.

J is TRBJ1-1 and V is TRBV5-1; tentative D call: TRBD1 (6 bases). Germline-derived CDR1 and CDR2 are SGHRS and YFSETQ. The CDR3 is 13 residues long. With 4 bases removed from V and 5 bases from J, the gap between germline ends came to 12 bases. The CDR3 protein is CASSDDRSTEAFF. CDR3 DNA sequence: TGCGCCAGCAGCGACGACAGGTCAACTGAAGCTTTCTTT.

The chain employs TRBV19 and TRBJ1-2; D unclear. In germline, CDR1 is LNHDA, CDR2 SQIVND (reference sequence). The CDR3 consists of 16 residues. V lost 1 base and J 0 bases, leaving 12 bases between the germline ends. Written as DNA, the CDR3 is TGTGCCAGTAGTATAGTTTCGGCCTCTACTAACTATGGCTACACCTTC. Protein sequence: CASSIVSASTNYGYTF.

The genes are TRBV6-5 and TRBJ1-1; possibly TRBD1 for D (5 bases). Germline V gives CDR1 MNHEY, CDR2 SVGAGI. CDR3 length: 11 residues. Trimming took 6 bases from V and 8 from J, leaving 10 bases between them. The chain's CDR3 is CASRRGGEAFF. The CDR3 DNA is TGTGCCAGCAGGAGGGGTGGGGAAGCTTTCTTT.

CDR3 sequence (DNA): TGTGCCAGCAGCTTGGGGGGACAGGGGAGCAATCAGCCCCAGCATTTT. Protein: CASSLGGQGSNQPQHF. This sequence joins TRBV5-6 and TRBJ1-5, with 10 positions matching TRBD1. The V segment lost 0 bases and the J segment 1 base; nucleotides outside the gene matches: 1. The CDR3 contains 16 residues. Looked up from germline, CDR1 is SGHDT and CDR2 is YYEEEE.

This clone was counted only a few times. CDR3 residues: CASSHQVGAVEAFF. DNA of the CDR3: TGTGCCAGCAGTCACCAAGTTGGGGCGGTTGAAGCTTTCTTT. V is TRBV6-2 or TRBV6-3 and J is TRBJ1-1, with D possibly TRBD1 on 5 matching bases. Between the trimmed V and J ends, which lost 5 bases and 7 bases, there was a span of 17 bases. Germline lookup yields CDR1 MNHEY and CDR2 SVGEGT. This CDR3 is 14 amino acids long.

This clone showed up just a few times. This chain links TRBV13 with TRBJ2-3, with 11 nucleotides matching TRBD2. Unmatched junction bases numbered 3, after V lost 4 bases and J lost 3 bases. Germline-derived CDR1 and CDR2 are PRHDT and FYEKMQ (reference sequence). The CDR3 covers 15 residues. CDR3 amino acids: CASSSGLAETDTQYF. DNA of the CDR3: TGTGCCAGCAGCTCGGGACTAGCGGAAACAGATACGCAGTATTTT.

This chain connects TRBV5-1 to TRBJ2-2, with D unclear. With 7 bases removed from V and 3 bases from J, the gap between germline ends came to 13 bases. The CDR3 totals 14 residues. Germline values: CDR1 SGHRS, CDR2 YFSETQ. The CDR3 sequence: CASRLDTDTGELFF. The CDR3 DNA reads TGCGCCAGCCGACTCGACACAGACACCGGGGAGCTGTTTTTT.

The CDR3 loop is CASSSDSNQPQHF. The CDR3, as DNA: TGCGCCAGCAGCTCGGACAGTAATCAGCCCCAGCATTTT. This chain connects TRBV5-1 to TRBJ1-5; D possibly corresponds to TRBD1 (6 bases). The CDR3 covers 13 residues. Germline CDR1 reads SGHRS; CDR2 reads YFSETQ. V was clipped by 3 bases and J by 4 bases, with 8 bases between them. Full variable domain (remainder filled in from reference TRBV5-1 and TRBJ1-5): KAGVTQTPRYLIKTRGQQVTLSCSPISGHRSVSWYQQTPGQGLQFLFEYFSETQRNKGNFPGRFSGRQFSNSRSEMNVSTLELGDSALYLCASSSDSNQPQHFGDGTRLSIL.

The chain couples TRBV19 to TRBJ1-1, with D possibly TRBD1 on 6 matching bases. V was cut by 5 bases and J by 0 bases, with 19 bases left in between. CDR3 length equals 17 residues. In germline, CDR1 is LNHDA, CDR2 SQIVND (reference sequence). The chain's CDR3 is CASSVGGSGRMNTEAFF. The DNA of the CDR3 is TGTGCCAGTAGTGTAGGGGGGTCGGGACGGATGAACACTGAAGCTTTCTTT. Filled out from reference TRBV19 and TRBJ1-1, the complete variable domain reads DGGITQSPKYLFRKEGQNVTLSCEQNLNHDAMYWYRQDPGQGLRLIYYSQIVNDFQKGDIAEGYSVSREKKESFPLTVTSAQKNPTAFYLCASSVGGSGRMNTEAFFGQGTRLTVV.

The chain employs TRBV10-3 and TRBJ1-5; possible D gene TRBD1, 5 bases. The V end lost 4 bases, the J end lost 7 bases, and 14 bases lay between the germline ends. This CDR3 is 14 amino acids long. Germline V lookup: CDR1 ENHRY, CDR2 SYGVKD. Here the CDR3 reads CAISAWGTGQPQHF. CDR3 DNA sequence: TGTGCCATCAGTGCCTGGGGGACCGGGCAGCCCCAGCATTTT.

The chain recombines TRBV12-3 or TRBV12-4 with TRBJ2-7; unclear D gene. The V and J ends lost 7 bases and 6 bases respectively, with 16 bases between them. This CDR3 spans 13 amino acids. CDR3 loop: CASNPHPGAEQYF. Here the CDR3 DNA reads TGTGCCAGCAATCCCCACCCTGGTGCCGAGCAGTACTTC.

This chain links TRBV4-1 with TRBJ1-6; D may be TRBD1 (5 bases). This CDR3 is built from 17 residues. V shed 0 bases and J shed 6 bases, with 15 bases lying between them. Germline values: CDR1 MGHRA, CDR2 YSYEKL. The CDR3 DNA follows: TGCGCCAGCAGCCAAGAAACGAGAGGGGCGTCTAATTCACCCCTCCACTTT. Translating gives CASSQETRGASNSPLHF.

With respect to this clone: The sample contains more than one DNA sequence encoding this CDR3. J is TRBJ1-1 and V is TRBV18, with D hard to call. V was cut by 4 bases and J by 3 bases, with 9 bases left in between. This CDR3 has 13 residues. Germline CDR1 is KGHSH and CDR2 is LQKENI. This CDR3 is CASSRGIDTEAFF. The CDR3, as DNA: TGTGCCAGCTCACGAGGGATCGACACTGAAGCTTTCTTT.

As concerns this clone: The same CDR3 is also encoded by other DNA sequences in this sample. The chain recombines TRBV9 with TRBJ1-1; D gene ambiguous. Trimming pared 3 bases from V and 1 base from J, leaving 7 bases between. Germline V CDR1 and CDR2: SGDLS, YYNGEE. This CDR3 contains 13 residues. This CDR3 is CASSARGNTEAFF. The CDR3 region has the DNA TGTGCCAGCAGCGCCCGCGGGAACACTGAAGCTTTCTTT.

J is TRBJ1-2 and V is TRBV20-1; D gene unclear. The CDR3 spans 13 residues. CDR1 and CDR2 (germline): DFQATT, SNEGSKA (reference sequence). V was pared by 3 bases and J by 2 bases, with 10 bases between. In nucleotides, the CDR3 is TGCAGTGCTAGTTGGCCATCAAACTATGGCTACACCTTC. Translation: CSASWPSNYGYTF.

The rearrangement uses TRBV5-6 and TRBJ2-5; the match to TRBD2 covers 11 bases. This CDR3 is built from 17 residues. V shed 0 bases and J 4 bases; nucleotides not matched to a gene: 8. Looked up from germline, CDR1 is SGHDT and CDR2 is YYEEEE. For the CDR3, the DNA is TGTGCCAGCAGCTTGGCTGCCCTAGCGGGGGGAGGAGAGACCCAGTACTTC. It translates to CASSLAALAGGGETQYF.

V gene TRBV11-2 combines with J gene TRBJ1-3; D unclear. This CDR3 has 16 residues. In germline, CDR1 is SGHAT, CDR2 FQNNGV. With 1 base removed from V and 1 base from J, the gap between germline ends came to 11 bases. The CDR3 spells CASSLALTGSGNTIYF. The DNA of the CDR3 is TGTGCCAGCAGCTTAGCTCTGACCGGGTCTGGAAACACCATATATTTT.

The chain recombines TRBV7-2 with TRBJ1-3; D perhaps matches TRBD1 (5 bases). This CDR3 is built from 14 residues. Looked up from germline, CDR1 is SGHTA and CDR2 is FQGNSA. Trimming removed 5 bases at V and 4 bases at J, with 12 bases between. The chain's CDR3 is CASSPQVSGNTIYF. CDR3 DNA sequence: TGTGCCAGCAGCCCACAGGTATCCGGAAACACCATATATTTT.

The chain carries TRBV10-3 and TRBJ2-5; D tentatively fits TRBD1 or TRBD2 (6 bases each). The length of the CDR3 is 14 residues. Trimming stripped 6 bases from V and 4 bases from J, with 15 bases between. Germline lookup yields CDR1 ENHRY and CDR2 SYGVKD. CDR3 sequence: CAISHREETETQYF. The DNA of the CDR3 is TGTGCCATCAGCCACAGGGAGGAAACAGAGACCCAGTACTTC.